This paragraph covers one TCR beta chain sequence. The record originates from a study of patients and donors after allogeneic stem cell transplantation. Each CDR3 protein is one row after TCRdb ran MiXCR on the RT-PCR reads. This table has about 160,000 distinct CDR3 sequences, roughly two fifths appearing once. The CDR3 is 15 amino acids. V lost 5 bases and J lost 4, with 15 bases in between. Germline values: CDR1 LGHNA, CDR2 YNFKEQ. Input material: blood, either unsorted or a sorted T cell fraction (not recorded which). The chain combines TRBV4-2 with TRBJ2-1; TRBD2 is a possible D gene (6 bases). The TCR comes from a human donor who was either an allogeneic HSCT recipient or a stem cell or donor lymphocyte infusion donor (not recorded which). It is not recorded whose cells these are; they may come from a transplant donor. The CDR3 DNA reads as TGTGCCAGCAGCTTGGTTGCGGGGCGTTACAATGAGCAGTTCTTC. It yields the protein CASSLVAGRYNEQFF.